This T cell receptor (beta chain) is from a study of blood T cell repertoires in COVID-19. Generated by immunoSEQ multiplex PCR, the TCRdb table keeps only in-frame clones and is missing some. The sample yields roughly 300,000 clones, more than 80% seen once. Symptom resolution, clearance, or two negative PCRs marked the recovered donors of Cohort 3. This TCR came from a woman aged 25-40 years who had recovered from COVID-19. The sample taken for sequencing was PBMCs or T cells enriched from blood (not recorded which).

Here the CDR3 DNA reads TGTGCCAGCAGCTTCCCTAGCGGAGGATACAGCTCCTACAATGAGCAGTTCTTC. The encoded protein is CASSFPSGGYSSYNEQFF. This chain connects TRBV5-4 to TRBJ2-1; 7 nucleotides match TRBD2. The CDR3 is 18 residues long. J gave up 0 bases and V 2 bases, and 11 bases lay outside the gene matches. Germline CDR1 SGHNT, CDR2 YYREEE (reference sequence).